The 11 T cell receptor beta chains below all came from one sample that was sequenced in a study of shared clonotypes between healthy human individuals. Sequenced by immunoSEQ multiplex PCR; TCRdb stores in-frame clones only, minus some. This sample has around 690,000 clones, with roughly 87% found just once. The sequenced material came from memory CD8+ T cells from PBMCs. Subset reported: CD45RO+ cells pooled with CCR7-negative TemRA cells. All receptors derive from a man aged 18 to 35 in good health. Some clones in this sample may be carry-over from other donors' samples.

The V call is TRBV9, the J call TRBJ2-5; the match to TRBD1 covers 7 bases. Germline V gene sequence: CDR1 SGDLS, CDR2 YYNGEE. CDR3 length equals 15 residues. After removal of 4 bases from V and 4 bases from J, the junction contained 10 bases not matched to a gene. The CDR3 DNA reads as TGTGCCAGCAGCTCGAGTGGCTCAGGGGGAGAGACCCAGTACTTC. Translating it yields CASSSSGSGGETQYF.

J is TRBJ2-1 and V is TRBV11-2, with D uncertain. The CDR3 runs 15 residues. V was shortened by 5 bases and J by 5 bases, with 16 bases between the two germline ends. Germline V gene data show CDR1 as SGHAT and CDR2 as FQNNGV. The CDR3 bases are TGTGCCAGCAGCCCCCGTGGGATACCTAACAATGAGCAGTTCTTC. Protein sequence: CASSPRGIPNNEQFF.

The V call is TRBV5-5, the J call TRBJ2-7; 10 bases match TRBD1. V shed 5 bases and J 7 bases; nucleotides not matched to a gene: 15. This CDR3 comprises 16 residues. CDR1 is SGHKS, CDR2 YYEKEE, per germline (reference sequence). CDR3 in amino acids: CASRSRDRGQPGEQYF. The DNA for the CDR3 is TGTGCCAGCAGGAGTAGGGACAGGGGACAACCGGGGGAGCAGTACTTC.

The chain joins TRBV5-1 to TRBJ2-7; D is possibly TRBD1 or TRBD2 (5 bases each). Trimming shortened V by 4 bases and J by 3 bases, and 5 bases separated the two germline ends. The CDR3 is made up of 11 amino acids. CDR1 is SGHRS and CDR2 is YFSETQ in the germline V gene. In DNA, the CDR3 is TGCGCCAGCAGCGGGGGCTACGAGCAGTACTTC. Translation gives CASSGGYEQYF.

The rearrangement joins TRBV27 to TRBJ2-7; TRBD2 matches at 10 bases. CDR1 and CDR2 from the germline V gene are MNHEY and SMNVEV (reference sequence). Losses at the gene ends were 6 bases for V and 5 bases for J; bases not matched to a gene: 1. The CDR3 sequence is 12 residues long. Written as DNA, the CDR3 is TGTGCCAGCAGGACTAGCGGGCACGAGCAGTACTTC. Translating it yields CASRTSGHEQYF.

The V call is TRBV6-1, the J call TRBJ1-1; perhaps TRBD1 as D (5 bases). Germline lookup yields CDR1 MNHNS and CDR2 SASEGT. Trimming stripped 5 bases from V and 3 bases from J, with 16 bases between. CDR3 length: 15 residues. CDR3 nucleotide sequence: TGTGCCAGCAGTCCGTTAACCGGGACCCACACTGAAGCTTTCTTT. Translating gives CASSPLTGTHTEAFF.

CDR3 region: CASGHGTGLEQYF. The CDR3, as DNA: TGTGCTAGTGGTCACGGGACGGGGCTAGAGCAGTACTTC. This chain connects TRBV12-5 to TRBJ2-7; tentatively, D is TRBD1 or TRBD2 (5 bases each). The V end lost 5 bases, the J end lost 7 bases, and 15 bases lay between the germline ends. The CDR3 extends over 13 amino acids. In germline, CDR1 is LGHNT, CDR2 FRNRAP.

With regard to this clone: Other DNA sequences from this sample encode an identical CDR3 as well. The CDR3 sequence is CASSVAGISTDTQYF. The CDR3 DNA follows: TGTGCCAGCAGCGTAGCCGGTATTAGCACAGATACGCAGTATTTT. The chain has TRBV9 and TRBJ2-3, with D hard to call. Germline loops: CDR1 SGDLS, CDR2 YYNGEE. The CDR3 is 15 amino acids. The V end was cut by 0 bases, the J end by 0 bases, with 8 bases between.

The rearrangement joins TRBV7-2 to TRBJ2-4; 7 nucleotides agree with TRBD1. V was pared by 1 base and J by 1 base, with 7 bases of the junction left unmatched. This CDR3 has 17 amino acids. The germline V gene encodes CDR1 SGHTA and CDR2 FQGNSA. The CDR3 loop is CASSLVGGGWAKNIQYF. The CDR3, as DNA: TGTGCCAGCAGCTTAGTAGGGGGCGGATGGGCCAAAAACATTCAGTACTTC.

This rearrangement joins TRBV27 to TRBJ1-1, with D perhaps TRBD1 (6 bases). CDR3 length: 15 amino acids. V was clipped by 2 bases and J by 0 bases, with 10 bases between them. Looked up from germline, CDR1 is MNHEY and CDR2 is SMNVEV (reference sequence). The CDR3 is CASSLGGRVNTEAFF. The CDR3 DNA sequence: TGTGCCAGCAGTTTAGGGGGGCGCGTGAACACTGAAGCTTTCTTT.

The chain uses TRBV7-8 and TRBJ1-2; D unclear. V was cut by 5 bases and J by 8 bases, with 15 bases left in between. Germline loops: CDR1 SGHVS, CDR2 FQNEAQ. There are 13 residues in the CDR3. Written as DNA, the CDR3 is TGTGCCAGCAGCCCCCCCTCCGCGCAGGGCTACACCTTC. It translates to CASSPPSAQGYTF. Combining the CDR3 with reference TRBV7-8 and TRBJ1-2 gives the whole variable domain GAGVSQSPRYKVAKRGQDVALRCDPISGHVSLFWYQQALGQGPEFLTYFQNEAQLDKSGLPSDRFFAERPEGSVSTLKIQRTQQEDSAVYLCASSPPSAQGYTFGSGTRLTVV.